Below, 22 T cell receptor beta chains from the same sample are listed, as sequenced in a study of Ad26.COV2.S vaccination and SARS-CoV-2 variants. Sequenced by immunoSEQ multiplex PCR; TCRdb stores in-frame clones only, minus some. The repertoire holds roughly 350,000 clones, with about 86% as singletons. Treatment in this sample: approximately 18 received Ad26.COV2.S at low or high dose, single or two shots; about 5 received placebo; per-sample allocation not given. Specimens were obtained on day 63 following the first vaccine or placebo injection. The sequencing used peripheral blood, collected in a trial of Ad26.COV2.S vaccine versus placebo. The receptors were gathered from a person between 18 and 60 years old who received the Ad26.COV2.S COVID-19 vaccine or a placebo.

This clone has a single count. The J gene is TRBJ2-3, the V gene TRBV7-9; 8 positions match TRBD1. The germline V gene encodes CDR1 SEHNR and CDR2 FQNEAQ (reference sequence). There are 15 residues in the CDR3. Germline trimming cut 1 base from V and 4 bases from J; bases unmatched to any gene: 4. The CDR3 is CASSLVVGQADTQYF. CDR3 DNA sequence: TGTGCCAGCAGCTTAGTTGTGGGACAGGCAGATACGCAGTATTTT.

The CDR3 DNA reads TGTGCCAGCAGCCAGAGGACAGATACGCAGTATTTT. Its protein product is CASSQRTDTQYF. The V call is TRBV14, the J call TRBJ2-3; D ambiguous. The CDR3 covers 12 residues. V lost 3 bases and J 3 bases, leaving 4 bases between the germline ends. The germline CDR1 and CDR2 sequences are SGHDN and FVKESK.

The genes are TRBV18 and TRBJ2-1; the match to TRBD2 covers 11 bases. V shed 3 bases and J 8 bases; nucleotides not matched to a gene: 9. Looked up from germline, CDR1 is KGHSH and CDR2 is LQKENI. The CDR3 runs to 16 residues. The CDR3 bases are TGTGCCAGCTCACCCCGGACTAGCGGGCTTTTGTATGAGCAGTTCTTC. This codes for CASSPRTSGLLYEQFF.

This rearrangement joins TRBV3-1 (or the pseudogene TRBV3-2) to TRBJ1-2; 8 bases align to TRBD1. This CDR3 has 15 residues. Germline-derived CDR1 and CDR2 are LGHDT and YNNKEL (reference sequence). V lost 2 bases, J lost 8 bases, and 10 bases stayed unmatched. Here the CDR3 reads CASSQITSDREGYTF. CDR3 bases: TGTGCCAGCAGCCAAATAACCTCGGACAGGGAAGGCTACACCTTC.

The chain couples TRBV29-1 to TRBJ2-2; D gene uncertain. Germline V CDR1 and CDR2: SQVTM, ANQGSEA. Trimming took 6 bases from V and 8 from J, leaving 10 bases between them. This CDR3 has 11 residues. In nucleotides, the CDR3 is TGCAGCGTGGGGTGGGAAGGGGAGCTGTTTTTT. It codes for CSVGWEGELFF.

The chain combines TRBV5-4 with TRBJ1-3; D is ambiguous. V lost 0 bases to trimming and J lost 0 bases, with 7 bases between them. Germline lookup yields CDR1 SGHNT and CDR2 YYREEE (reference sequence). The CDR3 has 15 amino acids. This CDR3 is CASSLGGGSGNTIYF. The CDR3 coding sequence is TGTGCCAGCAGCTTGGGGGGAGGCTCTGGAAACACCATATATTTT.

The chain uses TRBV24-1 and TRBJ1-4; D possibly corresponds to TRBD1 (5 bases). The CDR3 consists of 15 residues. The germline gives CDR1 KGHDR, CDR2 SFDVKD. V lost 2 bases, J lost 3 bases, and 9 bases lay in between. For the CDR3, the DNA is TGTGCCACCAGTGATTCAGGGTGGCCTAATGAAAAACTGTTTTTT. Translated, it gives CATSDSGWPNEKLFF.

The chain joins TRBV28 to TRBJ1-1, with 7 positions matching TRBD1. V trimming: 2 bases; J trimming: 0 bases; junction bases outside the gene matches: 3. The CDR3 runs 15 residues. Germline values: CDR1 MDHEN, CDR2 SYDVKM. CDR3 protein: CASSLRDSLNTEAFF. The CDR3 bases are TGTGCCAGCAGTTTACGGGACAGCTTGAACACTGAAGCTTTCTTT.

The J gene is TRBJ2-3, the V gene TRBV18; the D gene is possibly TRBD2 (6 bases). V lost 3 bases and J lost 2, with 18 bases in between. The CDR3 totals 17 residues. In germline, CDR1 is KGHSH, CDR2 LQKENI. CDR3: CASSPLSSGYVTDTQYF. The CDR3 DNA reads TGTGCCAGCTCACCTCTGTCCAGCGGGTACGTCACAGATACGCAGTATTTT.

As to this clone: Other DNA sequences in the same sample also yield this CDR3. CDR3 bases: TGTGCCAGCAGCTGGGGACAGGGGTATGGCTACACCTTC. Encoded protein: CASSWGQGYGYTF. This chain joins TRBV5-4 and TRBJ1-2, with 10 bases aligning to TRBD1. Looked up from germline, CDR1 is SGHNT and CDR2 is YYREEE (reference sequence). This CDR3 comprises 13 residues. V was pared by 3 bases and J by 5 bases, with 1 base of the junction left unmatched.

The rearrangement uses TRBV6-2 or TRBV6-3 and TRBJ1-5; weak D call: TRBD1 (6 bases). The CDR3 length is 14 residues. Germline-derived CDR1 and CDR2 are MNHEY and SVGEGT. Trimming removed 4 bases from V and 1 base from J, with 8 bases in between. The CDR3 sequence: CASSSQGSNQPQHF. The CDR3 nucleotides are TGTGCCAGCAGTTCACAGGGAAGCAATCAGCCCCAGCATTTT.

V gene TRBV7-3 combines with J gene TRBJ2-6; tentative D call: TRBD2 (5 bases). Germline V gives CDR1 SGHTA, CDR2 FQGTGA. CDR3 length: 18 amino acids. The germline V and J ends were trimmed by 2 bases and 0 bases, with 14 bases remaining between them. The CDR3 region has the DNA TGTGCCAGCAGCTTATTTCAGCGAACTAGCTCTGGGGCCAACGTCCTGACTTTC. This codes for CASSLFQRTSSGANVLTF.

The V and J genes are TRBV6-5 and TRBJ1-6; no reliable D call. This CDR3 contains 12 residues. V shed 11 bases and J shed 7 bases, with 12 bases lying between them. The germline V gene encodes CDR1 MNHEY and CDR2 SVGAGI. The CDR3 DNA follows: TGTGCCCCTGTGGGAGACAATTCACCCCTCCACTTT. Protein: CAPVGDNSPLHF.

V gene TRBV28 combines with J gene TRBJ2-7, with D possibly called TRBD1 or TRBD2 (5 bases each). There are 14 residues in the CDR3. Germline-derived CDR1 and CDR2 are MDHEN and SYDVKM. V was trimmed by 3 bases and J by 0 bases, leaving 9 bases between them. The CDR3: CASSLAGTSYEQYF. For the CDR3, the DNA is TGTGCCAGCAGTTTGGCCGGGACCTCCTACGAGCAGTACTTC.

The J gene is TRBJ1-4, the V gene TRBV4-3; 7 positions agree with TRBD1. Germline V gives CDR1 LGHNA, CDR2 YSLEER. This CDR3 has 17 amino acids. V lost 4 bases to trimming and J lost 4 bases; unmatched junction nucleotides: 12. Written as DNA, the CDR3 is TGCGCCAGCAGCCCAGACCCGTACAGGGGTTTTAATGAAAAACTGTTTTTT. It specifies CASSPDPYRGFNEKLFF.

V and J are TRBV28 and TRBJ2-5; D is undetermined. V was clipped by 2 bases and J by 7 bases, with 11 bases between them. Germline values: CDR1 MDHEN, CDR2 SYDVKM. CDR3 length: 13 amino acids. DNA for the CDR3: TGTGCCAGCAGTTTAGCCCGGGTCGCGACCCAGTACTTC. It codes for CASSLARVATQYF.

CDR3 in DNA: TGTGCCAGCAGTTCTAAGGCCAGGGGATTGGCAGATACGCAGTATTTT. Its translation: CASSSKARGLADTQYF. This sequence joins TRBV5-4 and TRBJ2-3; weak D call: TRBD1 (6 bases). CDR1 SGHNT and CDR2 YYREEE come from the germline V gene (reference sequence). V was clipped by 5 bases and J by 4 bases, with 20 bases between them. There are 16 residues in the CDR3.

The chain combines TRBV11-2 with TRBJ1-1; D unclear. V lost 5 bases and J lost 6, with 10 bases in between. This CDR3 spans 12 amino acids. Germline CDR1 SGHAT, CDR2 FQNNGV. The CDR3: CASSADAAEAFF. For the CDR3, the DNA is TGTGCCAGCAGCGCGGACGCGGCTGAAGCTTTCTTT.

V gene TRBV19 combines with J gene TRBJ2-5; a weak D match, TRBD1 (5 bases). Trimming took off 6 bases at V and 3 bases at J, with 17 bases between the two ends. CDR3 length: 15 amino acids. Germline-derived CDR1 and CDR2 are LNHDA and SQIVND (reference sequence). The CDR3 nucleotides read TGTGCCAGTAGACGAGGAAAGGGGTTAGAAGAGACCCAGTACTTC. It yields the protein CASRRGKGLEETQYF.

J is TRBJ2-3 and V is TRBV7-9; 11 bases map to TRBD2. This CDR3 spans 15 amino acids. The germline gives CDR1 SEHNR, CDR2 FQNEAQ (reference sequence). The trim removed 6 bases at V and 1 base at J, leaving 3 bases unmatched. Here the CDR3 DNA reads TGTGCCAGCAGGGAACTAGCGGGGGGCACAGATACGCAGTATTTT. Translation: CASRELAGGTDTQYF.

This clone came up a few times. This rearrangement joins TRBV28 to TRBJ2-7; the D is unclear. V gave up 6 bases and J gave up 3 bases, with 9 bases separating them. The CDR3 consists of 12 residues. Germline V gene data show CDR1 as MDHEN and CDR2 as SYDVKM. CDR3 protein: CASSLTNYEQYF. The CDR3 DNA reads as TGTGCCAGCAGCCTCACCAACTACGAGCAGTACTTC.

In DNA form, the CDR3 reads TGTGCCAGCAGTTCGCCAGTAGCGGGAGGTGGCGAGCAGTACTTC. Translating gives CASSSPVAGGGEQYF. This chain connects TRBV28 to TRBJ2-7, with TRBD2 matching 10 bases. This CDR3 contains 15 residues. Germline assignment: CDR1 MDHEN and CDR2 SYDVKM. V lost 4 bases and J lost 6; bases outside the gene matches: 9.